The 28 T cell receptor beta chains below come from one sample, sequenced in a study of blood T cell repertoires in COVID-19. The protocol was immunoSEQ multiplex PCR, while the TCRdb copy is restricted to in-frame clones and leaves out a portion. The sample consists of more than 150,000 clones, over 90% of them appearing once. The sample taken for sequencing was peripheral blood. These receptors all come from a man aged 45 to 65 with acute or convalescent COVID-19.

This chain joins TRBV6-5 and TRBJ1-2, with 7 bases matching TRBD1. With 2 bases clipped from V and 6 bases from J, the junction kept 6 bases outside the gene matches. This CDR3 is 14 amino acids long. Germline CDR1 MNHEY, CDR2 SVGAGI. CDR3 in amino acids: CASSYLDREDGYTF. The CDR3, as DNA: TGTGCCAGCAGTTACCTCGACAGGGAAGATGGCTACACCTTC.

The chain has TRBV18 and TRBJ1-1; D not resolved. Germline V gene sequence: CDR1 KGHSH, CDR2 LQKENI. Trimming removed 3 bases from V and 0 bases from J, with 5 bases in between. This CDR3 region has 13 residues. CDR3 nucleotide sequence: TGTGCCAGCTCACCGGGAGTGAACACTGAAGCTTTCTTT. This codes for CASSPGVNTEAFF.

This chain joins TRBV6-5 and TRBJ2-2; 9 bases are a match to TRBD2. The J segment lost 4 bases and the V segment lost 6 bases, leaving 0 bases of the junction unmatched. The CDR3 consists of 13 residues. Germline V gives CDR1 MNHEY, CDR2 SVGAGI. The DNA of the CDR3 is TGTGCCAGCAGACTAGCGGGCACCGGGGAGCTGTTTTTT. Residues: CASRLAGTGELFF.

The V gene is TRBV5-1, the J gene TRBJ2-5, with TRBD1 matching over 8 bases. Germline V gene lookup returns CDR1 SGHRS and CDR2 YFSETQ. V lost 4 bases to trimming and J lost 1 base; unmatched junction nucleotides: 6. The CDR3 loop spans 15 amino acids. CDR3: CASSQQGGAQETQYF. CDR3 coding DNA: TGCGCCAGCAGCCAACAGGGGGGAGCCCAAGAGACCCAGTACTTC. The full variable domain, completed using reference TRBV5-1 and TRBJ2-5, is KAGVTQTPRYLIKTRGQQVTLSCSPISGHRSVSWYQQTPGQGLQFLFEYFSETQRNKGNFPGRFSGRQFSNSRSEMNVSTLELGDSALYLCASSQQGGAQETQYFGPGTRLLVL.

This clone was seen a few times. V and J are TRBV5-1 and TRBJ2-7; 10 nucleotides agree with TRBD2. The J segment lost 1 base and the V segment lost 4 bases, leaving 8 bases of the junction unmatched. Germline V gives CDR1 SGHRS, CDR2 YFSETQ. There are 16 residues in the CDR3. Here the CDR3 reads CASSPGLALISYEQYF. The CDR3 bases are TGCGCCAGCAGCCCGGGACTAGCGCTGATATCCTACGAGCAGTACTTC.

The chain is built from TRBV6-5 and TRBJ1-5, with 9 bases matching TRBD1. CDR1 is MNHEY, CDR2 SVGAGI, per germline. CDR3 size: 12 residues. V lost 6 bases and J lost 13; bases outside the gene matches: 7. The CDR3 coding sequence is TGTGCCAGCAGACTAACAGGGGGCCTTCAGCATTTT. Its translation is CASRLTGGLQHF.

V gene TRBV20-1 combines with J gene TRBJ2-7, with D possibly being TRBD2 (6 bases). V gave up 3 bases and J gave up 2 bases, with 14 bases separating them. There are 14 residues in the CDR3. Germline CDR1 and CDR2: DFQATT and SNEGSKA (reference sequence). DNA for the CDR3: TGCAGTGCTAGTTCGGGGGAAACCCCCTACGAGCAGTACTTC. Its translation: CSASSGETPYEQYF.

The V gene is TRBV19, the J gene TRBJ2-7, with 12 bases aligning to TRBD1. In germline, CDR1 is LNHDA, CDR2 SQIVND (reference sequence). The CDR3 totals 16 residues. V lost 6 bases and J lost 2; bases outside the gene matches: 8. The CDR3 coding sequence is TGTGCCAGTAGAGATACCGGGACAGGGGGCCCCTACGAGCAGTACTTC. It yields the protein CASRDTGTGGPYEQYF.

The chain employs TRBV9 and TRBJ2-1; TRBD2 aligns across 11 bases. The CDR3 has 15 amino acids. Germline V CDR1 and CDR2: SGDLS, YYNGEE. The V gene end was trimmed by 0 bases and the J gene end by 8 bases; junction bases not matched to a gene: 4. The CDR3 nucleotides are TGTGCCAGCAGCGTAGGTCTAGCGGGAGGACATGAGCAGTTCTTC. It specifies CASSVGLAGGHEQFF.

This clone was detected only a few times. V and J are TRBV29-1 and TRBJ1-2; tentatively, D is TRBD1 (5 bases). The CDR3 extends over 15 amino acids. Trimming removed 0 bases from V and 7 bases from J, with 18 bases in between. CDR1 SQVTM and CDR2 ANQGSEA come from the germline V gene. This CDR3 reads CSVEDRRGTKRGYTF. The CDR3 DNA sequence: TGCAGCGTTGAAGATCGGAGAGGGACTAAACGTGGCTACACCTTC. Combining the CDR3 with reference TRBV29-1 and TRBJ1-2 gives the whole variable domain SAVISQKPSRDICQRGTSLTIQCQVDSQVTMMFWYRQQPGQSLTLIATANQGSEATYESGFVIDKFPISRPNLTFSTLTVSNMSPEDSSIYLCSVEDRRGTKRGYTFGSGTRLTVV.

The CDR3 region has the DNA TGTGCCATCAGGGATGGGGGGGCGAGGGAAGAGACCCAGTACTTC. Its translation is CAIRDGGAREETQYF. The rearrangement joins TRBV10-3 to TRBJ2-5, with a weak D call TRBD2 (7 bases). The CDR3 spans 15 residues. The ends were cut back, 6 bases at V and 3 bases at J, with 17 bases in the middle. In germline, CDR1 is ENHRY, CDR2 SYGVKD.

This chain links TRBV19 with TRBJ1-2; no definite D call. The germline gives CDR1 LNHDA, CDR2 SQIVND (reference sequence). This CDR3 spans 15 amino acids. The V gene lost 6 bases and the J gene lost 0 bases, with 14 bases spanning the gap. Here the CDR3 DNA reads TGTGCCAGTAGCCTCACAGCGGGGACTAACTATGGCTACACCTTC. As protein: CASSLTAGTNYGYTF.

V and J are TRBV10-3 and TRBJ2-2; D possibly corresponds to TRBD1 (6 bases). The CDR3 extends over 14 amino acids. Germline V CDR1 and CDR2: ENHRY, SYGVKD. Trimming removed 10 bases at V and 0 bases at J, with 12 bases between. CDR3 loop: CANRDTPNTGELFF. CDR3 DNA sequence: TGTGCCAACCGGGACACCCCGAACACCGGGGAGCTGTTTTTT.

CDR3 residues: CASRGVPNEKLFF. The CDR3 DNA reads TGTGCCAGCAGGGGAGTGCCTAATGAAAAACTGTTTTTT. This chain joins TRBV10-3 and TRBJ1-4; a weak D match, TRBD1 (6 bases). V lost 10 bases to trimming and J lost 3 bases, with 12 bases between them. This CDR3 is built from 13 residues. Germline assignment: CDR1 ENHRY and CDR2 SYGVKD.

A few counts support this clone. V gene TRBV11-1 combines with J gene TRBJ2-1; 9 bases are a match to TRBD1. V lost 6 bases and J lost 0; bases outside the gene matches: 3. Looked up from germline, CDR1 is SGHAT and CDR2 is FQDESV (reference sequence). This CDR3 comprises 15 residues. CDR3 sequence: CASSTDRGSYNEQFF. The CDR3 coding sequence is TGTGCCAGCAGTACGGACAGGGGCTCCTACAATGAGCAGTTCTTC.

The chain joins TRBV11-2 to TRBJ1-2, with 7 bases fitting TRBD1. The J segment lost 3 bases and the V segment lost 4 bases, leaving 2 bases of the junction unmatched. The germline CDR1 and CDR2 sequences are SGHAT and FQNNGV. The CDR3 totals 13 residues. The CDR3 region has the DNA TGTGCCAGCAGCTCACAGGGGCACTATGGCTACACCTTC. It specifies CASSSQGHYGYTF.

This clone was seen a single time. This chain uses TRBV2 with TRBJ2-4; no clear D gene. From germline, CDR1 is SNHLY and CDR2 FYNNEI. Trimming stripped 3 bases from V and 4 bases from J, with 7 bases between. CDR3 length: 13 amino acids. As DNA, the CDR3 is TGTGCCAGCAGTGATGCCAGAAAAAACATTCAGTACTTC. It yields the protein CASSDARKNIQYF.

The chain is built from TRBV28 and TRBJ2-3, with 13 nucleotides matching TRBD2. The junction had 4 bases not matched to a gene; V was cut back by 3 bases and J by 4 bases. CDR3 length equals 16 residues. Germline loops: CDR1 MDHEN, CDR2 SYDVKM. CDR3 sequence: CASSFTSGGAPDTQYF. The CDR3 coding sequence is TGTGCCAGCAGTTTTACTAGCGGGGGGGCCCCAGATACGCAGTATTTT.

CDR3 residues: CASSLGALTTNEKLFF. The CDR3 region has the DNA TGCGCCAGCAGCTTGGGGGCGCTTACAACTAATGAAAAACTGTTTTTT. The chain is built from TRBV5-1 and TRBJ1-4; D gene ambiguous. V was trimmed by 0 bases and J by 0 bases, leaving 9 bases between them. The germline gives CDR1 SGHRS, CDR2 YFSETQ. There are 16 residues in the CDR3.

The genes are TRBV4-1 and TRBJ2-2, with 8 bases lining up with TRBD2. The trim removed 8 bases at V and 4 bases at J, leaving 6 bases unmatched. The CDR3 loop spans 14 amino acids. Germline V lookup: CDR1 MGHRA, CDR2 YSYEKL. Here the CDR3 DNA reads TGCGCCAGCCGGGGGGGCGGATTCACCGGGGAGCTGTTTTTT. Its translation: CASRGGGFTGELFF.

This chain uses TRBV30 with TRBJ2-2; 9 positions match TRBD2. The CDR3 length is 15 residues. CDR1 and CDR2 from the germline V gene are GTSNPN and SVGIG (reference sequence). Trimming at V came to 0 bases and at J to 6 bases, leaving 5 bases not matched to a gene. The CDR3 loop is CAWSVGSGGPGELFF. The DNA of the CDR3 is TGTGCCTGGAGTGTGGGGAGCGGGGGGCCCGGGGAGCTGTTTTTT.

J is TRBJ2-1 and V is TRBV19; 9 bases are a match to TRBD2. The J segment lost 7 bases and the V segment lost 1 base, leaving 5 bases of the junction unmatched. This CDR3 is built from 15 residues. Germline CDR1 is LNHDA and CDR2 is SQIVND (reference sequence). DNA for the CDR3: TGTGCCAGTAGTATAGTGGCTAGCGGGAAGAATGAGCAGTTCTTC. The encoded protein is CASSIVASGKNEQFF.

The rearrangement links TRBV5-1 to TRBJ2-7; possible D gene TRBD1, 5 bases. The CDR3 totals 14 residues. The germline gives CDR1 SGHRS, CDR2 YFSETQ. V was pared by 1 base and J by 4 bases, with 12 bases between. CDR3 in amino acids: CASSLKGKDYEQYF. CDR3 nucleotides: TGCGCCAGCAGCTTGAAGGGGAAAGATTACGAGCAGTACTTC.

About this clone: Other nucleotide sequences from this sample produce the same CDR3. V is TRBV5-1 and J is TRBJ2-6, with a weak D call TRBD1 (6 bases). Germline CDR1 and CDR2: SGHRS and YFSETQ. Trimming took off 0 bases at V and 2 bases at J, with 9 bases between the two ends. There are 16 residues in the CDR3. This chain's CDR3 is CASSLAAGAGANVLTF. CDR3 nucleotides: TGCGCCAGCAGCTTGGCAGCAGGGGCTGGGGCCAACGTCCTGACTTTC.

V and J are TRBV5-1 and TRBJ1-1; no reliable D call. Trimming stripped 0 bases from V and 3 bases from J, with 6 bases between. CDR3 size: 13 residues. CDR1 and CDR2 from the germline V gene are SGHRS and YFSETQ. CDR3 nucleotides: TGCGCCAGCAGCTTGGCGGGGTACACTGAAGCTTTCTTT. It translates to CASSLAGYTEAFF.

The chain uses TRBV9 and TRBJ2-3; D perhaps matches TRBD2 (7 bases). Per germline, CDR1 SGDLS and CDR2 YYNGEE. The CDR3 consists of 15 residues. Trimming took off 4 bases at V and 1 base at J, with 13 bases between the two ends. The CDR3 DNA follows: TGTGCCAGCAGCCCTCCCGGGGGGCGCACAGATACGCAGTATTTT. Amino acid sequence: CASSPPGGRTDTQYF.

The chain employs TRBV2 and TRBJ2-3; D is undetermined. CDR3 length equals 12 residues. Trimming took off 5 bases at V and 0 bases at J, with 3 bases between the two ends. Germline V lookup: CDR1 SNHLY, CDR2 FYNNEI. The CDR3 here is CASSPSTDTQYF. The CDR3 bases are TGTGCCAGCAGTCCTAGCACAGATACGCAGTATTTT.

The J gene is TRBJ2-1, the V gene TRBV7-3, with D maybe TRBD2 (6 bases). V lost 6 bases and J 2 bases, leaving 11 bases between the germline ends. Germline V gene sequence: CDR1 SGHTA, CDR2 FQGTGA. CDR3 size: 14 residues. CDR3 nucleotides: TGTGCCAGCAGTCACGGGACTCCCTACAATGAGCAGTTCTTC. This encodes CASSHGTPYNEQFF.